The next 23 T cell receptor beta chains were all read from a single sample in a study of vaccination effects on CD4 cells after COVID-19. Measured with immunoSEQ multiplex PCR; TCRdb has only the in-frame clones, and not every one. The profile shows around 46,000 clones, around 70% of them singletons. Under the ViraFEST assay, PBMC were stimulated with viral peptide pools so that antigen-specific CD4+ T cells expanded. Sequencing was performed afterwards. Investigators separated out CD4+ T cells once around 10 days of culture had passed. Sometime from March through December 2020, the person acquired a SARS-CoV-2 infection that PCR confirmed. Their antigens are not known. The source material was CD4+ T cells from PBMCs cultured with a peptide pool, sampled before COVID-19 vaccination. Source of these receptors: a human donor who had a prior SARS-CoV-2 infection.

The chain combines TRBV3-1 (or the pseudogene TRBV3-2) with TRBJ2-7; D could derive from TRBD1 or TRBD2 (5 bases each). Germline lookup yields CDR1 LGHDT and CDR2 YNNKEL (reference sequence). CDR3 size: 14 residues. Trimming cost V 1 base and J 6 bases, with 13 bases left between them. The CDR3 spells CASSQGGAGGEQYF. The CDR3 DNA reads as TGTGCCAGCAGCCAAGGAGGGGCAGGAGGCGAGCAGTACTTC.

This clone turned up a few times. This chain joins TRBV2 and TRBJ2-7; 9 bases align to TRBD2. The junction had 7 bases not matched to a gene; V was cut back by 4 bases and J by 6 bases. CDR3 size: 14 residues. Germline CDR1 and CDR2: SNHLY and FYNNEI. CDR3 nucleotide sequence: TGTGCCAGCAGTGGGGGGACTAGCTCTCGCGAGCAGTACTTC. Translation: CASSGGTSSREQYF.

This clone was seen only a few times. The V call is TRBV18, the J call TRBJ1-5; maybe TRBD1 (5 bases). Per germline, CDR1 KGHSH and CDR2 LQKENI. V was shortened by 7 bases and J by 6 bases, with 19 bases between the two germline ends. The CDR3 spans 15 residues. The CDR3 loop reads CASCDGGGVGQPQHF. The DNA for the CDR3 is TGTGCCAGCTGTGACGGCGGGGGGGTTGGTCAGCCCCAGCATTTT.

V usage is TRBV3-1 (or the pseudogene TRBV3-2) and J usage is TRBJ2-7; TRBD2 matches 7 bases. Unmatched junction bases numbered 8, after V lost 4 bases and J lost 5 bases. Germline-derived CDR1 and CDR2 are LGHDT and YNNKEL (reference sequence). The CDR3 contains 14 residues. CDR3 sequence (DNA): TGTGCCAGCAGCCCCGGACTAGTTTTTGACGAGCAGTACTTC. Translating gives CASSPGLVFDEQYF.

Here the CDR3 DNA reads TGTGCCAGCAGCCTGAGACAAGGTCTTACAGATACGCAGTATTTT. It codes for CASSLRQGLTDTQYF. The J gene is TRBJ2-3, the V gene TRBV13; no reliable D call. The ends were cut back, 5 bases at V and 3 bases at J, with 15 bases in the middle. Germline V gene lookup returns CDR1 PRHDT and CDR2 FYEKMQ (reference sequence). This CDR3 has 15 residues.

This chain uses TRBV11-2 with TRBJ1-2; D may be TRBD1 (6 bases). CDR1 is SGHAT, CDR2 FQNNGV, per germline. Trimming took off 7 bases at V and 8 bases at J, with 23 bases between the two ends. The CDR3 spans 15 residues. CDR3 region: CASNLGAGGLTGYTF. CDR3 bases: TGTGCCAGCAACCTGGGGGCCGGGGGTTTAACGGGCTACACCTTC.

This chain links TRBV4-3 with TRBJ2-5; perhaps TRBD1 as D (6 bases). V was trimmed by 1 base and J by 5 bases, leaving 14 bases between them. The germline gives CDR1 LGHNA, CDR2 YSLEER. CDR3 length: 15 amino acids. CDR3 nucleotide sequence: TGCGCCAGCAGCCAAGGGAGGCAGGGGCTGGAGACCCAGTACTTC. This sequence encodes CASSQGRQGLETQYF.

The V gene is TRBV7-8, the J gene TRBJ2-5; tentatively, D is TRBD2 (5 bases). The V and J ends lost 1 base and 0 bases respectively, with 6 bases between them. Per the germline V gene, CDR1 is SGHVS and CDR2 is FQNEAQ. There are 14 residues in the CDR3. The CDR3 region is CASSLGGYQETQYF. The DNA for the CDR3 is TGTGCCAGCAGCTTAGGAGGGTACCAAGAGACCCAGTACTTC.

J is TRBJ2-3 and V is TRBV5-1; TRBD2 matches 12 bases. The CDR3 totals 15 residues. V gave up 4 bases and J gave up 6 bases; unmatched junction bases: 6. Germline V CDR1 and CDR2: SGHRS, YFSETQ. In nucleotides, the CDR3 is TGCGCCAGCAGCCCACTAGCGGGAGGTGCCGATACGCAGTATTTT. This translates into CASSPLAGGADTQYF.

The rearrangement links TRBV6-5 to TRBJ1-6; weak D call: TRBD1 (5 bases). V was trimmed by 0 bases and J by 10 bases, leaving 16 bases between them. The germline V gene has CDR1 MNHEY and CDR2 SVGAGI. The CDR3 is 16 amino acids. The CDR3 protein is CASSYSSGTGGSPLHF. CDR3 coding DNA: TGTGCCAGCAGTTACTCATCCGGGACGGGCGGGTCACCCCTCCACTTT.

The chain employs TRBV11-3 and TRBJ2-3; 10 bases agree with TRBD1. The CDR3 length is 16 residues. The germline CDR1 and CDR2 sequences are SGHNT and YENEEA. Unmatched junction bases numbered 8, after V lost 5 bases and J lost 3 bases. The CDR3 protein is CASSLAPGQGTDTQYF. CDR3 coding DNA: TGTGCCAGCAGCCTAGCCCCGGGACAGGGGACAGATACGCAGTATTTT.

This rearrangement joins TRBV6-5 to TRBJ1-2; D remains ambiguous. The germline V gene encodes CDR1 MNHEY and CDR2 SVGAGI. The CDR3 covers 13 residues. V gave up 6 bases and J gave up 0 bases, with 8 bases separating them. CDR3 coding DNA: TGTGCCAGCAGCCTGGACTCTAACTATGGCTACACCTTC. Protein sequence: CASSLDSNYGYTF.

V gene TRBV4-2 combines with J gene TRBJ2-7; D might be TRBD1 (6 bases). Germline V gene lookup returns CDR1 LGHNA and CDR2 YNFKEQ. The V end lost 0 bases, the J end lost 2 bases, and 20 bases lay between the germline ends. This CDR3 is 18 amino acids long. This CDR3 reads CASSQDLGGQTLTYEQYF. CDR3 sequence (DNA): TGTGCCAGCAGCCAAGATCTGGGCGGACAGACTTTAACCTACGAGCAGTACTTC.

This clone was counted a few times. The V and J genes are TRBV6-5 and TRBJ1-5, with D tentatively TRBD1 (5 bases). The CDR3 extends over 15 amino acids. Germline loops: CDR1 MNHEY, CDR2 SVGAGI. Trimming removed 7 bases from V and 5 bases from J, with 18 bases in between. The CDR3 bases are TGTGCCAGCACTCCCCGGCTCGGAGGGGATCAGCCCCAGCATTTT. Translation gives CASTPRLGGDQPQHF.

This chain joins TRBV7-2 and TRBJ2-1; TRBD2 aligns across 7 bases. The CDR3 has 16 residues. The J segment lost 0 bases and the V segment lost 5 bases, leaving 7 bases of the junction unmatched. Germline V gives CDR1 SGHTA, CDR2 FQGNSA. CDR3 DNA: TGTGCCAGCAGCCCCCAGCGGGGTAGCTCCTACAATGAGCAGTTCTTC. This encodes CASSPQRGSSYNEQFF.

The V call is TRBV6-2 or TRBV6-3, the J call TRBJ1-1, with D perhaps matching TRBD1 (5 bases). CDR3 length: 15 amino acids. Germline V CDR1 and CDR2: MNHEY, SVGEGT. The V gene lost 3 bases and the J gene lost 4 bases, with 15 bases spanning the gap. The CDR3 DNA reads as TGTGCCAGCAGTTATATCCAGGGATGGGTCACTGAAGCTTTCTTT. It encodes CASSYIQGWVTEAFF.

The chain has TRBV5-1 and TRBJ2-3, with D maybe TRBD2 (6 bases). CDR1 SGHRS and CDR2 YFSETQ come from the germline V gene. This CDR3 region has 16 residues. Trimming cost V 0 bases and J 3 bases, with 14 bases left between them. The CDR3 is CASSLGTSTGTDTQYF. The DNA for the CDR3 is TGCGCCAGCAGCTTGGGTACTAGCACTGGGACAGATACGCAGTATTTT. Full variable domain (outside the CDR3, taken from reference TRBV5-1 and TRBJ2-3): KAGVTQTPRYLIKTRGQQVTLSCSPISGHRSVSWYQQTPGQGLQFLFEYFSETQRNKGNFPGRFSGRQFSNSRSEMNVSTLELGDSALYLCASSLGTSTGTDTQYFGPGTRLTVL.

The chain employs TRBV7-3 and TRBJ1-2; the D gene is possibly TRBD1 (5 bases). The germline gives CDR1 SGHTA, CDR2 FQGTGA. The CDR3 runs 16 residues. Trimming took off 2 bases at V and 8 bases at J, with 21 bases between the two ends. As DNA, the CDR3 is TGTGCCAGCAGCTTATCCGGGGGGGGTTCTTTGACCGGCTACACCTTC. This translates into CASSLSGGGSLTGYTF.

CDR3 bases: TGTGCCAGTAGTAACCCTGGACAGGGGGCGATTGAGCAGTTCTTC. As protein: CASSNPGQGAIEQFF. The rearrangement uses TRBV19 and TRBJ2-1; 11 bases fit TRBD1. This CDR3 region has 15 residues. Germline loops: CDR1 LNHDA, CDR2 SQIVND (reference sequence). With 4 bases clipped from V and 9 bases from J, the junction kept 8 bases outside the gene matches.

The CDR3 region has the DNA TGTGCCAGCAGTCGAAGCGGGGGACAGGGGGCAGATACGCAGTATTTT. This translates into CASSRSGGQGADTQYF. The chain couples TRBV6-2 or TRBV6-3 to TRBJ2-3; 11 bases match TRBD1. The CDR3 runs 16 residues. Germline lookup yields CDR1 MNHEY and CDR2 SVGEGT. V was pared by 5 bases and J by 4 bases, with 8 bases of the junction left unmatched.

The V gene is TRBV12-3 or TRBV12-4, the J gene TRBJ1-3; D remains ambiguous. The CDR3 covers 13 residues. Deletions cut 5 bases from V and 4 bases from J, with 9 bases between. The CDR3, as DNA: TGTGCCAGCAGTCCGATTTTAGGAAACACCATATATTTT. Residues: CASSPILGNTIYF.

For the CDR3, the DNA is TGTGCCAGCAGCATATTAGGGAACACTGAAGCTTTCTTT. Translated, it gives CASSILGNTEAFF. The rearrangement joins TRBV6-5 to TRBJ1-1; D unresolved. The CDR3 sequence is 13 residues long. Trimming shortened V by 6 bases and J by 1 base, and 9 bases separated the two germline ends. CDR1 is MNHEY and CDR2 is SVGAGI in the germline V gene.

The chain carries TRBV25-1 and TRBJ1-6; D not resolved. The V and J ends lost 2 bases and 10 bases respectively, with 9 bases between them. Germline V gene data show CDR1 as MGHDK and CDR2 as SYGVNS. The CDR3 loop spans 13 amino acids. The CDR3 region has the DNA TGTGCCAGCAGTGAAGCCCCGGGGTCACCCCTCCACTTT. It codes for CASSEAPGSPLHF.